The 17 T cell receptor beta chains listed next were all sequenced from one sample in a study of patients and donors after allogeneic stem cell transplantation (TCRdb year 2020). Libraries were made using RT-PCR. The data were produced on a NextSeq 550. TCRdb cleaned the public reads at Q25 with fastp, built clones with MiXCR and kept in-frame beta chains. CDR3 protein sequences are deduplicated, and each keeps its most common genes and DNA. This sample has over 130,000 distinct CDR3 sequences in its table, and over 35% of those were observed once. The top ten constitute around 50% of the sample. Sequencing was performed on blood, either unsorted or a sorted T cell fraction (not recorded which). These receptors came from a human donor who was either an allogeneic HSCT recipient or a stem cell or donor lymphocyte infusion donor (not recorded which). It is not recorded whose cells these are; they may come from a transplant donor.

In this sample, this clonotype turned up once. J is TRBJ2-5 and V is TRBV27; 8 bases align to TRBD1. CDR3 length equals 15 residues. V lost 5 bases, J lost 5 bases, and 10 bases stayed unmatched. Per germline, CDR1 MNHEY and CDR2 SMNVEV (reference sequence). CDR3 coding DNA: TGTGCCAGCAGTGGGGATCAGGGGGCCGGGGAGACCCAGTACTTC. Amino acids: CASSGDQGAGETQYF.

This rearrangement joins TRBV28 to TRBJ1-6, with a possible D match to TRBD1 (5 bases). V was pared by 7 bases and J by 6 bases, with 13 bases between. CDR1 MDHEN and CDR2 SYDVKM come from the germline V gene. The length of the CDR3 is 14 residues. The CDR3: CASTFFGGNSPLHF. The CDR3 bases are TGTGCCAGCACCTTTTTTGGGGGTAATTCACCCCTCCACTTT.

This chain joins TRBV6-1 and TRBJ1-2, with a weak D call TRBD1 (6 bases). Germline V lookup: CDR1 MNHNS, CDR2 SASEGT. The CDR3 runs to 18 residues. Trimming removed 5 bases from V and 4 bases from J, with 26 bases in between. The CDR3 nucleotides are TGTGCCAGCAGTCACATGACAGGATTGATTGATGCTGGCTATGGCTACACCTTC. This translates into CASSHMTGLIDAGYGYTF.

The chain combines TRBV12-3 or TRBV12-4 with TRBJ1-2; TRBD1 matches 8 bases. The CDR3 has 16 residues. The V and J ends lost 3 bases and 2 bases, in that order; junction bases with no gene match: 8. CDR3 sequence reads: CASSFRETGGNYGYTF. CDR3 in DNA: TGTGCCAGCAGTTTCCGGGAAACAGGGGGGAACTATGGCTACACCTTC.

The chain employs TRBV20-1 and TRBJ1-2; D gene unclear. V shed 6 bases and J shed 7 bases, with 18 bases lying between them. CDR3 length equals 13 residues. Per the germline V gene, CDR1 is DFQATT and CDR2 is SNEGSKA (reference sequence). The CDR3 loop is CSAALTSERGYTF. The CDR3 region has the DNA TGCAGTGCAGCCCTTACATCCGAACGTGGCTACACCTTC.

This chain joins TRBV12-3 or TRBV12-4 and TRBJ2-5, with 8 bases matching TRBD2. The CDR3 has 13 residues. Trimming at V came to 6 bases and at J to 4 bases, leaving 4 bases not matched to a gene. CDR3 nucleotide sequence: TGTGCCAGCAGGACTAGCGAGGTAGAGACCCAGTACTTC. Protein product: CASRTSEVETQYF.

This sequence joins TRBV7-6 and TRBJ1-1; D perhaps matches TRBD1 (5 bases). The CDR3 extends over 15 amino acids. The V gene lost 5 bases and the J gene lost 0 bases, with 13 bases spanning the gap. Germline-derived CDR1 and CDR2 are SGHVS and FNYEAQ. DNA for the CDR3: TGTGCCAGCAGCCCAGGGACGGTGATGAACACTGAAGCTTTCTTT. Translated, it gives CASSPGTVMNTEAFF.

The chain joins TRBV18 to TRBJ1-2; D not certain. V was trimmed by 3 bases and J by 4 bases, leaving 12 bases between them. CDR1 is KGHSH, CDR2 LQKENI, per germline. This CDR3 has 14 residues. DNA of the CDR3: TGTGCCAGCTCACCGAGCGGCGGATCCTATGGCTACACCTTC. This sequence encodes CASSPSGGSYGYTF. The variable domain in full, with the rest retrieved from reference TRBV18 and TRBJ1-2, is NAGVMQNPRHLVRRRGQEARLRCSPMKGHSHVYWYRQLPEEGLKFMVYLQKENIIDESGMPKERFSAEFPKEGPSILRIQQVVRGDSAAYFCASSPSGGSYGYTFGSGTRLTVV.

In its sample, this clonotype was seen a few times. The chain links TRBV4-1 to TRBJ1-5, with 9 bases that match TRBD1. The CDR3 covers 18 residues. Looked up from germline, CDR1 is MGHRA and CDR2 is YSYEKL. Trimming took 0 bases from V and 4 from J; bases not matched to a gene: 10. The CDR3 reads CASSQERNRDRENQPQHF. CDR3 bases: TGCGCCAGCAGCCAAGAGAGAAACCGGGACAGGGAGAATCAGCCCCAGCATTTT.

The chain's CDR3 is CAISGGAQEPQHF. The CDR3 coding sequence is TGTGCCATCTCCGGGGGGGCCCAAGAGCCCCAGCATTTT. The V gene is TRBV10-3, the J gene TRBJ1-5; weak D call: TRBD1 (6 bases). V shed 8 bases and J shed 8 bases, with 16 bases lying between them. Germline V gene lookup returns CDR1 ENHRY and CDR2 SYGVKD. The CDR3 spans 13 residues.

The gene calls are TRBV5-1 and TRBJ1-1; possible D gene TRBD1, 5 bases. V gave up 4 bases and J gave up 1 base, with 11 bases separating them. The CDR3 covers 14 residues. Germline CDR1 is SGHRS and CDR2 is YFSETQ. The CDR3 DNA reads TGCGCCAGCAGCGCGGGACTGAAGAACACTGAAGCTTTCTTT. Translated: CASSAGLKNTEAFF.

The chain carries TRBV7-2 and TRBJ1-6, with TRBD1 matching 7 bases. V was pared by 5 bases and J by 15 bases, with 10 bases of the junction left unmatched. The CDR3 extends over 13 amino acids. The V gene's germline CDR1 is SGHTA and CDR2 FQGNSA. The DNA of the CDR3 is TGTGCCAGCAGCCGCGAGACAGGGAAGGTCCTCCACTTT. It translates to CASSRETGKVLHF.

With respect to this clonotype: Sequence at one end of the junction differs from germline and may be a read error. This chain links TRBV29-1 with TRBJ2-2, with D perhaps matching TRBD1 or TRBD2 (5 bases each). There are 12 residues in the CDR3. Germline V CDR1 and CDR2: SQVTM, ANQGSEA. CDR3 protein: CSGYESGTILIF. The CDR3 DNA is TGCAGCGGCTACGAATCCGGGACCATCCTAATTTTT.

The rearrangement joins TRBV20-1 to TRBJ1-1; 8 bases line up with TRBD1. V lost 5 bases and J lost 2; bases outside the gene matches: 4. This CDR3 is built from 13 residues. Germline V lookup: CDR1 DFQATT, CDR2 SNEGSKA (reference sequence). The CDR3 here is CSAGDRLNTEAFF. The DNA of the CDR3 is TGCAGTGCTGGGGACAGGCTCAACACTGAAGCTTTCTTT.

This clonotype was counted a single time. J is TRBJ1-4 and V is TRBV9; D call uncertain. Deletions cut 3 bases from V and 7 bases from J, with 13 bases between. Germline V lookup: CDR1 SGDLS, CDR2 YYNGEE. CDR3 size: 14 residues. The CDR3 spells CASSGEPAGEKLFF. DNA of the CDR3: TGTGCCAGCAGCGGAGAACCAGCGGGTGAAAAACTGTTTTTT.

The chain carries TRBV7-9 and TRBJ2-7; a weak D match, TRBD1 (6 bases). CDR1 and CDR2 (germline): SEHNR, FQNEAQ (reference sequence). V shed 2 bases and J shed 0 bases, with 11 bases lying between them. The CDR3 contains 15 residues. The CDR3 DNA is TGTGCCAGCAGCTTATTGGGACATCTCTCCTACGAGCAGTACTTC. Its translation: CASSLLGHLSYEQYF.

The chain uses TRBV29-1 and TRBJ1-1, with D possibly being TRBD1 (6 bases). CDR3 length: 13 amino acids. V was shortened by 1 base and J by 2 bases, with 8 bases between the two germline ends. CDR1 is SQVTM, CDR2 ANQGSEA, per germline. As DNA, the CDR3 is TGCAGCGTTGAAGGGGACATCAACACTGAAGCTTTCTTT. Its protein is CSVEGDINTEAFF. Filled out from reference TRBV29-1 and TRBJ1-1, the complete variable domain reads SAVISQKPSRDICQRGTSLTIQCQVDSQVTMMFWYRQQPGQSLTLIATANQGSEATYESGFVIDKFPISRPNLTFSTLTVSNMSPEDSSIYLCSVEGDINTEAFFGQGTRLTVV.